Presented here are 24 T cell receptor beta chains from one specimen sequenced in a study of blood T cells in healthy people across ages. Together with a sample-barcoded 5' primer, a J-beta primer mix was included in a second PCR lasting roughly 6 to 12 cycles. TCRdb processed the 5' RACE reads anew with MiXCR; each CDR3 protein has one entry. The table has around 780,000 distinct CDR3 sequences, roughly 25% seen once; the top ten hold about 2.9%. The sample also formed part of further work on T cells of mothers and their children.

Sequencing was carried out using blood. The origin of the receptors is a boy between 10 and 17 years old in good health.

This clonotype turned up a few times. The V and J genes are TRBV7-9 and TRBJ1-2; TRBD1 agrees at 7 bases. The CDR3 sequence is 13 residues long. Germline V gene sequence: CDR1 SEHNR, CDR2 FQNEAQ (reference sequence). The ends lost 4 bases at V and 8 bases at J; junction bases unmatched: 7. DNA for the CDR3: TGTGCCAGCAGCTCCGACAGGGTGATCGGCTACACCTTC. Translated: CASSSDRVIGYTF.

This chain joins TRBV5-1 and TRBJ1-4; D is perhaps TRBD1 (5 bases). V was trimmed by 4 bases and J by 3 bases, leaving 10 bases between them. CDR1 SGHRS and CDR2 YFSETQ come from the germline V gene. This CDR3 is 14 amino acids long. CDR3 in DNA: TGCGCCAGCAGCCTCAGGGCGGCTAATGAAAAACTGTTTTTT. Translation: CASSLRAANEKLFF.

This chain connects TRBV9 to TRBJ2-6; no reliable D call. This CDR3 contains 14 residues. Germline CDR1 and CDR2: SGDLS and YYNGEE. The V end lost 4 bases, the J end lost 4 bases, and 9 bases lay between the germline ends. DNA of the CDR3: TGTGCCAGCAGCCTACAAGGCGGGGCCAACGTCCTGACTTTC. This gives the protein CASSLQGGANVLTF.

The chain couples TRBV10-2 to TRBJ1-4, with D unresolved. V was shortened by 0 bases and J by 1 base, with 6 bases between the two germline ends. Germline V gives CDR1 WSHSY, CDR2 SAAADI. The CDR3 sequence is 15 residues long. The DNA for the CDR3 is TGCGCCAGCAGTGAGTCGAGTGGAACTAATGAAAAACTGTTTTTT. This translates into CASSESSGTNEKLFF.

This clonotype was found a few times. The chain couples TRBV5-1 to TRBJ2-2; D unclear. The CDR3 loop spans 14 amino acids. CDR1 and CDR2 (germline): SGHRS, YFSETQ. V was pared by 1 base and J by 2 bases, with 6 bases between. This chain's CDR3 is CASSLFGNTGELFF. The CDR3 DNA reads TGCGCCAGCAGCTTGTTCGGAAACACCGGGGAGCTGTTTTTT.

This clonotype was seen a handful of times. The chain couples TRBV10-3 to TRBJ2-5; D is undetermined. CDR1 and CDR2 from the germline V gene are ENHRY and SYGVKD. Trimming shortened V by 6 bases and J by 2 bases, and 13 bases separated the two germline ends. The CDR3 extends over 14 amino acids. This CDR3 is CAISYREGQETQYF. CDR3 DNA sequence: TGTGCCATCAGCTACAGAGAAGGGCAAGAGACCCAGTACTTC.

CDR3: CSARGGMSSYEQYF. CDR3 nucleotide sequence: TGCAGTGCTAGAGGGGGGATGAGCTCCTACGAGCAGTACTTC. The J gene is TRBJ2-7, the V gene TRBV20-1; D possibly matches TRBD1 or TRBD2 (5 bases each). Trimming shortened V by 1 base and J by 0 bases, and 10 bases separated the two germline ends. Germline CDR1 reads DFQATT; CDR2 reads SNEGSKA (reference sequence). The CDR3 covers 14 residues.

The chain employs TRBV7-9 and TRBJ2-5; perhaps TRBD2 as D (6 bases). From germline, CDR1 is SEHNR and CDR2 FQNEAQ (reference sequence). The CDR3 runs to 15 residues. V dropped 6 bases and J dropped 3 bases, with 17 bases sitting between them. The DNA of the CDR3 is TGTGCCAGCAGTTTTACCGGGACTGAAGAAGAGACCCAGTACTTC. Residues: CASSFTGTEEETQYF.

Concerning this clonotype: Because the CDR3 is missing its conserved closing phenylalanine or tryptophan, this is likely a read error. V and J are TRBV12-3 or TRBV12-4 and TRBJ2-7; either TRBD1 or TRBD2 may supply D (5 bases each). V lost 5 bases to trimming and J lost 4 bases, with 9 bases between them. The CDR3 is made up of 12 amino acids. CDR3 DNA sequence: TGTGCCAGCAGTCCGGGACCATACGAGCAGTACTCC. It encodes CASSPGPYEQYS.

This clonotype was observed a few times. The chain carries TRBV27 and TRBJ2-7; possible D gene TRBD1, 6 bases. Per the germline V gene, CDR1 is MNHEY and CDR2 is SMNVEV (reference sequence). Trimming removed 6 bases at V and 6 bases at J, with 12 bases between. The CDR3 consists of 12 residues. CDR3 DNA: TGTGCCAGCAGCTCACAGGGAGTCGAGCAGTACTTC. It translates to CASSSQGVEQYF.

This clonotype was seen just once. This chain connects TRBV20-1 to TRBJ2-1, with TRBD1 identical over 10 bases. From germline, CDR1 is DFQATT and CDR2 SNEGSKA (reference sequence). Unmatched junction bases numbered 11, after V lost 0 bases and J lost 6 bases. The CDR3 extends over 17 amino acids. This CDR3 reads CSARDSDRGRFVNEQFF. In DNA, the CDR3 is TGCAGTGCTAGAGATTCGGACAGGGGGAGGTTTGTCAATGAGCAGTTCTTC.

About this clonotype: One end of the junction is discordant with germline, which a read error may explain. This chain uses TRBV7-3 with TRBJ2-1, with 8 bases matching TRBD2. The CDR3 is 14 amino acids. The germline CDR1 and CDR2 sequences are SGHTA and FQGTGA. The CDR3 here is CASSLTGGLDEQFF. The DNA for the CDR3 is TGTGCCAGCAGTTTAACGGGGGGGCTCGATGAGCAGTTCTTC.

V gene TRBV5-1 combines with J gene TRBJ2-7, with 9 bases identical to TRBD1. Germline V gives CDR1 SGHRS, CDR2 YFSETQ. V shed 0 bases and J 5 bases; nucleotides not matched to a gene: 9. The CDR3 extends over 16 amino acids. CDR3 coding DNA: TGCGCCAGCAGCTTGGCCACGGGACAGGGACGGGACGAGCAGTACTTC. Protein: CASSLATGQGRDEQYF.

This chain uses TRBV10-1 with TRBJ2-7; no reliable D call. The V and J ends lost 3 bases and 2 bases respectively, with 8 bases between them. Germline lookup yields CDR1 WNHNN and CDR2 SYGVQD (reference sequence). This CDR3 region has 13 residues. The CDR3 DNA reads TGCGCCAGCAGTGATGAGGATCCCTACGAGCAGTACTTC. Translating it yields CASSDEDPYEQYF.

This clonotype was picked up a small number of times. The genes are TRBV16 and TRBJ2-7, with 9 bases aligning to TRBD1. This CDR3 is built from 14 residues. Germline V gene data show CDR1 as KGHSY and CDR2 as FQNENV. J lost 2 bases, V lost 7 bases, and 6 bases had no gene match. Written as DNA, the CDR3 is TGTGCCAGCACCCGAGGGACAGGGCCCTACGAGCAGTACTTC. Translated: CASTRGTGPYEQYF.

The genes are TRBV10-3 and TRBJ1-2; TRBD1 aligns across 10 bases. The CDR3 length is 16 residues. V shed 6 bases and J 3 bases; nucleotides not matched to a gene: 10. Germline CDR1 reads ENHRY; CDR2 reads SYGVKD. The CDR3 DNA reads TGTGCCATCAGCTACGGACCCGGGACAGGGGACTATGGCTACACCTTC. It translates to CAISYGPGTGDYGYTF.

Only a few counts were recorded for this clonotype. The rearrangement joins TRBV6-2 or TRBV6-3 to TRBJ1-1; D not certain. V lost 1 base and J 5 bases, leaving 8 bases between the germline ends. The CDR3 runs 13 residues. Germline V gives CDR1 MNHEY, CDR2 SVGEGT. The CDR3 DNA sequence: TGTGCCAGCAGTTACTATAGTTCGACTGAAGCTTTCTTT. Protein: CASSYYSSTEAFF.

This chain links TRBV6-6 with TRBJ1-5, with D possibly being TRBD1 (5 bases). Germline-derived CDR1 and CDR2 are MNHNY and SVGAGI (reference sequence). Trimming shortened V by 8 bases and J by 2 bases, and 13 bases separated the two germline ends. The CDR3 consists of 14 residues. The CDR3 is CASCPGRGNQPQHF. CDR3 DNA: TGTGCCAGCTGTCCGGGGCGAGGCAATCAGCCCCAGCATTTT.

In its sample, this clonotype was seen a few times. The rearrangement links TRBV20-1 to TRBJ2-5, with no clear D. The DNA end lines up better with TRBJ2-1; the J call may be wrong. The CDR3 loop spans 11 amino acids. Germline CDR1 and CDR2: DFQATT and SNEGSKA (reference sequence). The chain's CDR3 is CSAKPYNEQFF. Here the CDR3 DNA reads TGCAGTGCCAAACCCTACAATGAGCAGTTCTTC.

The chain links TRBV7-6 to TRBJ2-2; 8 nucleotides agree with TRBD1. The CDR3 runs to 16 residues. Trimming at V came to 5 bases and at J to 4 bases, leaving 9 bases not matched to a gene. Germline loops: CDR1 SGHVS, CDR2 FNYEAQ. The CDR3 region has the DNA TGTGCCAGCAGCCGATCGGGGGACAGGAGCACCGGGGAGCTGTTTTTT. Translation gives CASSRSGDRSTGELFF.

This clonotype was picked up many times. The CDR3 reads CASSSLPDRPEAFF. CDR3 DNA sequence: TGTGCCAGCAGCTCACTACCGGACCGGCCTGAAGCTTTCTTT. This chain joins TRBV7-9 and TRBJ1-1, with D unresolved. The CDR3 has 14 residues. V was cut by 4 bases and J by 6 bases, with 15 bases left in between. Germline values: CDR1 SEHNR, CDR2 FQNEAQ (reference sequence).

The chain carries TRBV2 and TRBJ2-3; TRBD1 aligns across 7 bases. This CDR3 has 14 amino acids. Trimming cost V 6 bases and J 4 bases; bases outside gene matches: 7. Germline V gives CDR1 SNHLY, CDR2 FYNNEI. The CDR3 sequence is CASRTRQGPDTQYF. DNA for the CDR3: TGTGCCAGCAGGACCCGACAGGGACCAGATACGCAGTATTTT.

This clonotype has more than one count but fewer than ten. This sequence joins TRBV20-1 and TRBJ2-4, with TRBD1 identical over 10 bases. This CDR3 is built from 17 residues. Per germline, CDR1 DFQATT and CDR2 SNEGSKA (reference sequence). J was trimmed by 2 bases and V by 2 bases; bases with no gene match: 9. The CDR3 DNA is TGCAGTGCTAGACCCTCCGCGGGACAGGGGTCCAAAAACATTCAGTACTTC. Its protein is CSARPSAGQGSKNIQYF.

The CDR3 bases are TGTGCCAGCAGCTTGAGGGAGGGAGTAAACTATGGCTACACCTTC. This encodes CASSLREGVNYGYTF. V usage is TRBV7-2 and J usage is TRBJ1-2, with D uncertain. Germline V gene sequence: CDR1 SGHTA, CDR2 FQGNSA. The V end was cut by 3 bases, the J end by 2 bases, with 13 bases between. This CDR3 spans 15 amino acids.